This T cell receptor beta chain was profiled in a study of cytomegalovirus exposure and HLA in healthy donors. Study at large: Of fewer than 450 genotyped donors, 70% to 85% clustered with self-reported Caucasian donors.

Amplification used 60 Vbeta primers and 13 Jbeta primers. TCRdb's copy holds only in-frame clones and misses some; the assay was immunoSEQ multiplex PCR. Here the sample spans about 110,000 clones, roughly 84% being singletons. Study findings and constraints: HLA allele associations emerged for roughly 17,000 TCR beta sequences in a later analysis, at 0.05 false discovery rate. In an earlier analysis, about 87% or about 30%: the productive usage of most TCR beta V segments.

On this clone itself: Its antigen is unidentified.

The sample consisted of PBMCs. The sequence was collected from a man aged 25 to 40 in good health and CMV-seropositive.

The CDR3 reads CASTTTQGAWVQPQHF. The CDR3 DNA reads TGTGCCAGTACCACAACCCAGGGGGCTTGGGTTCAGCCCCAGCATTTT. V and J are TRBV19 and TRBJ1-5; 8 nucleotides align to TRBD1. CDR3 length equals 16 residues. Germline V gene sequence: CDR1 LNHDA, CDR2 SQIVND (reference sequence). Unmatched junction bases numbered 14, after V lost 7 bases and J lost 6 bases.